The rows below give T cell receptor beta chains drawn from one sample of a study of neurological immune-mediated disorders. MiXCR, run by TCRdb on the 5' RACE reads, gives a single entry per CDR3 protein. This repertoire shows about 60,000 distinct CDR3 sequences, around 3.6% found once; its top ten account for roughly 1.7%. What was sequenced was PBMCs. The receptors stem from a man younger than 45 with multiple sclerosis. Each CDR3 is given with its conserved first and last residue. A D gene is named only where the DNA matches it firmly. Clone size is given as how often the clone was seen (once, few, many) or a class if it is expanded.

many	TRBV5-1	13	.	TRBJ1-2	CASSPRDNYGYTF	TGCGCCAGCAGCCCCCGGGATAACTATGGCTACACCTTC
many	TRBV3-1	18	TRBD1	TRBJ2-3	CASSQDGRRTGGTDTQYF	TGTGCCAGCAGCCAAGATGGGAGAAGGACAGGGGGCACAGATACGCAGTATTTT
many	TRBV28	15	.	TRBJ2-3	CASSLGGSGTDTQYF	TGTGCCAGTAGTTTAGGAGGGAGTGGGACAGATACGCAGTATTTT
many	TRBV28	16	TRBD1	TRBJ2-7	CASSFSSGTGDHEQYF	TGTGCCAGCAGTTTTAGTTCAGGGACAGGGGATCACGAGCAGTACTTC
many	TRBV3-1	19	TRBD1	TRBJ2-2	CASSQDGPTGTGGSGELFF	TGTGCCAGCAGCCAAGATGGCCCCACCGGGACAGGGGGAAGCGGGGAGCTGTTTTTT
many	TRBV2	16	.	TRBJ1-6	CASSLRVAVQNSPLNF	TGTGCCAGCAGTCTCCGTGTGGCGGTCCAAAATTCACCCCTCAACTTT
many	TRBV7-3	15	.	TRBJ2-1	CASSPDSLRSNEQFF	TGTGCCAGCAGCCCGGACTCCCTTCGCTCCAATGAGCAGTTCTTC
many	TRBV20-1	16	.	TRBJ2-3	CSARDLTGGSTDTQYF	TGCAGTGCTAGAGATCTCACCGGGGGTAGCACAGATACGCAGTATTTT
many	TRBV20-1	15	TRBD2	TRBJ2-5	CSASGLALNQETQYF	TGCAGTGCTAGCGGACTAGCGTTGAACCAAGAGACCCAGTACTTC
many	TRBV12-3/TRBV12-4	16	TRBD2	TRBJ2-2	CASSFSGGENTGELFF	TGTGCCAGCAGTTTCAGCGGGGGCGAAAACACCGGGGAGCTGTTTTTT
many	TRBV5-1	18	TRBD2	TRBJ2-2	CASTRGTLAGVKAGELFF	TGCGCCAGCACGAGAGGGACACTAGCGGGAGTTAAGGCCGGGGAGCTGTTTTTT
many	TRBV7-8	16	.	TRBJ1-6	CASSPASAGENSPLNF	TGTGCCAGCAGCCCTGCCTCGGCAGGGGAGAATTCACCCCTCAACTTT
many	TRBV12-3/TRBV12-4	15	.	TRBJ1-1	CASSFSAQINTEAFF	TGTGCCAGCAGTTTCAGTGCACAGATAAACACTGAAGCTTTCTTT
many	TRBV28	14	TRBD2	TRBJ2-7	CASRLVGGSYEQYF	TGTGCCAGCAGACTAGTGGGCGGGAGCTACGAGCAGTACTTC
many	TRBV7-8	15	.	TRBJ1-4	CASSLRIATNEKLFF	TGTGCCAGCAGCTTAAGAATTGCAACTAATGAAAAACTGTTTTTT